This T cell receptor (beta chain) was sequenced in a study of sequential checkpoint blockade in melanoma (dated 2019 in TCRdb). About the full investigation: Patients were assigned by 1:1 randomization to either first-line nivolumab followed by ipilimumab (arm A) or ipilimumab followed by nivolumab (arm B). Both trial sequences were followed by maintenance nivolumab.

The CDR3 goes from the cysteine to the phenylalanine over 16 residues. CDR3 DNA only is kept here, 48 bases in frame from base 1. V trim: 9 bases; J trim: 5 bases; unmatched bases: 17. According to the germline V gene, CDR1 reads MDHEN and CDR2 reads SYDVKM. The immunoSEQ Assay was used to immunosequence TCRbeta CDR3 regions from genomic DNA. Genomic DNA was amplified by bias-controlled multiplex PCR before high-throughput sequencing. Per the source publication's procedure: To quantify the absolute abundance of each unique TCRbeta CDR3 region, the sequences were collapsed and filtered. Clonality, defined as 1 minus Pielou's evenness, was calculated using only productive rearrangements. Clones with significantly greater frequencies in on-treatment versus baseline samples were identified using a previously published method. The clones in this table, taken by TCRdb from immuneACCESS, are in-frame only. Not every clone is retained; where verified, under half of the shortfall comes from an unresolved V gene, and the cause of the rest is unknown. From that table come the V and J calls and clone size; the DNA was used to work out D and trimming. The sample table holds more than 25,000 clones, of which 85% to 90% were seen once. Jointly, the top ten make up 13% to 15% of the sample.

Comments on this clone: Its antigen is currently not known. No quality values exist for individual bases; no much larger clone is one base distant.

What this sample's treatment or condition label stands for: randomized to nivolumab then ipilimumab (arm A) or the reverse (arm B). None of the trial patients had been given prior DNA-damaging chemotherapy. Thawed PBMCs were sorted on a FACS Aria II flow cytometer to isolate live CD3+CD8+ cells negative for CD19 and CD56. The samples were obtained from melanoma patients enrolled in CheckMate 064, an open-label, randomized phase II trial testing sequential checkpoint blockade. Peripheral blood mononuclear cells were collected by leukapheresis, purified with Ficoll-Paque, and frozen in human serum with approximately 10% DMSO. Right after sorting, the blood CD3+CD8+ cells were verified to be >95% pure, and DNA extraction followed. What the research found in general, with its limitations: Validation of the response-prediction model combining TCR metrics and mutation burden is needed in larger, independent patient cohorts.

In this chain, TRBV28 is recombined with TRBJ2-5, with 8 bases in between that match TRBD1. The sample in question was CD8+ T cells sorted from blood (inferred from file names), obtained from a patient given nivolumab and ipilimumab in sequence. The clonotype originates from a human donor with melanoma. The CDR3 corresponds to CASIIGDRGQGETQYF. The nucleotides are TGTGCCAGTATCATCGGAGACAGGGGCCAGGGGGAGACCCAGTACTTC. With all but the CDR3 taken from the reference TRBV28 and TRBJ2-5 genes, the full variable domain is: DVKVTQSSRYLVKRTGEKVFLECVQDMDHENMFWYRQDPGLGLRLIYFSYDVKMKEKGDIPEGYSVSREKKERFSLILESASTNQTSMYLCASIIGDRGQGETQYFGPGTRLLVL.